A selection of T cell receptor beta chains follows, all from one sample in a study of blood T cells in healthy people across ages. TCRdb reanalysed the 5' RACE reads using MiXCR and keeps one entry per CDR3 protein. This table has approximately 800,000 distinct CDR3 sequences, 55% to 75% appearing once. The sequencing input was blood. The source is a man aged 30 to 45 in good health. CDR3s include the opening cysteine and the closing phenylalanine or tryptophan. D genes are given only for firm matches. Clone size is not always given. Where it is, it says once, few, many or a class for expanded clones.

j_call	v_call	d_call	clone_size	cdr3_length	cdr3_aa	cdr3_nt
TRBJ2-1	TRBV3-1	-	-	15	CASSQGGGGYSEQFF	TGTGCCAGCAGCCAGGGCGGGGGCGGGTACAGTGAACAGTTCTTC
TRBJ2-4	TRBV15	TRBD1	many	18	CATSRTKQGKGGKNIQYF	TGTGCCACCAGCAGAACCAAACAGGGGAAAGGTGGGAAAAACATTCAGTACTTC
TRBJ2-7	TRBV5-1	TRBD1	-	16	CASSLVGTGGVYEQYF	TGCGCCAGCAGCTTGGTCGGGACAGGGGGAGTCTACGAGCAGTACTTC
TRBJ2-5	TRBV11-2	TRBD2	-	13	CAGRERGGETQYF	TGTGCCGGCCGCGAGCGGGGCGGAGAGACCCAGTACTTC
TRBJ2-1	TRBV7-9	TRBD2	few	18	CASSLDPGLAANYNEQFF	TGTGCCAGCAGCTTAGATCCGGGACTAGCGGCTAACTACAATGAGCAGTTCTTC
TRBJ1-2	TRBV29-1	-	-	17	CSVEGEAVNPPYYGYTF	TGCAGCGTTGAAGGAGAAGCGGTTAATCCCCCCTACTATGGCTACACCTTC
TRBJ2-7	TRBV20-1	TRBD1	few	14	CSAQLQGAVGEQYF	TGCAGTGCGCAATTACAGGGGGCGGTCGGCGAGCAGTACTTC
TRBJ2-1	TRBV5-6	-	-	12	CASSLLGSEQFF	TGTGCCAGCAGCTTGTTGGGGAGTGAGCAGTTCTTC
TRBJ2-5	TRBV7-9	TRBD1	-	15	CSSSFGTGRRETQNF	TGTTCCAGCAGCTTCGGGACAGGGAGACGAGAGACCCAGAACTTC
TRBJ2-1	TRBV27	-	-	16	CASSLNGDLSSYEQFF	TGTGCCAGCAGTTTAAACGGGGACTTAAGCTCCTACGAGCAGTTCTTC
TRBJ2-5	TRBV7-8	-	-	13	CASSSGGGNTQYF	TGTGCCAGCAGCTCCGGAGGTGGCAACACCCAGTACTTC
TRBJ2-3	TRBV29-1	-	-	12	CSMFLPGDTQYF	TGCAGCATGTTTTTGCCGGGAGATACGCAGTATTTT
TRBJ2-7	TRBV29-1	-	many	11	CSVGETYEQYF	TGCAGCGTTGGAGAGACCTACGAGCAGTACTTC
TRBJ2-3	TRBV29-1	-	-	14	CSVDRVRSTDTQYF	TGCAGCGTTGACCGAGTCCGGTCCACAGATACGCAGTATTTT
TRBJ2-2	TRBV27	-	few	13	CASSQKNTGELFF	TGTGCCAGCAGTCAAAAGAACACCGGGGAGCTGTTTTTT
TRBJ2-3	TRBV11-2	-	few	16	CASSRRGQTSTDTQYF	TGTGCCAGCAGCCGACGAGGACAGACCTCCACAGATACGCAGTATTTT
TRBJ2-5	TRBV3-1	-	few	14	CASSLSQGGETQYF	TGTGCCAGCAGCCTCTCGCAGGGCGGCGAGACCCAGTACTTC
TRBJ2-5	TRBV20-1	-	-	14	CSAPYASGLGTQYF	TGCAGTGCTCCCTATGCTAGTGGTTTAGGGACCCAGTACTTC
TRBJ2-4	TRBV6-1	-	-	15	CASSVRVLGKNIQYF	TGTGCCAGCAGCGTCAGGGTGTTGGGCAAAAACATTCAGTACTTC
TRBJ1-2	TRBV6-6	-	few	14	CASSYHTRGYGYTF	TGTGCCAGCAGTTACCACACCCGGGGCTATGGCTACACCTTC
TRBJ2-7	TRBV4-1	TRBD1	-	14	CASSPVGQGYEQYF	TGCGCCAGCAGCCCAGTGGGACAGGGATACGAGCAGTACTTC
TRBJ1-2	TRBV6-6	-	-	14	CASTPMEGIYGYTF	TGTGCCAGCACCCCCATGGAGGGAATCTATGGCTACACCTTC
TRBJ2-4	TRBV6-2/TRBV6-3	-	few	13	CASTTRVKNIQYF	TGTGCCAGCACCACGAGGGTTAAAAACATTCAGTACTTC